The rows below give T cell receptor beta chains drawn from one sample of a study of shared clonotypes between healthy human individuals. Repertoires were generated with immunoSEQ multiplex PCR, while TCRdb's copy carries only in-frame clones and drops some. The top ten hold approximately 25% of the sample, which has 100,000 to 120,000 clones, approximately 70% seen once. The sample was memory CD8+ T cells sorted from blood. The receptors shown here come from a woman aged 25 to 39 in good health. Each CDR3 is given with its conserved first and last residue. D genes are given only for firm matches. Not every row has a clone size; where given, it reads once, few, many or a size class.

- TRBJ2-6 TRBV10-3 - 15 TGTGCCGCCTTAGAGACAACAACTGGGGCCAACGTCCTGACTTTC CAALETTTGANVLTF
many TRBJ1-5 TRBV6-4 - 14 TGTGCCAGCAGTGACTCGACGGATAATCAGCCCCAGCATTTT CASSDSTDNQPQHF
- TRBJ2-7 TRBV7-8 - 12 TGTGCCAGCAGCTACAAAACTTACGAGCAGTACTTC CASSYKTYEQYF
- TRBJ2-7 TRBV25-1 TRBD2 14 TGTGCCAGCAGTGGGACTAGCGGGAATTACGAGCAGTACTTC CASSGTSGNYEQYF
once TRBJ2-7 TRBV2 TRBD2 16 TGTGCCAGCAGTGTTGAGTTTGCTAGCGGGAGTTACGAGCAGTACTTC CASSVEFASGSYEQYF
- TRBJ1-2 TRBV28 TRBD1 14 TGTGCCAGCAGGACCTTGACAGGGGGAGATGGCTACACCTTC CASRTLTGGDGYTF
- TRBJ2-7 TRBV6-6 - 15 TGTGCCAGCAGCCCCAGGGGATCCCTCTCCTACGAGCAGTACTTC CASSPRGSLSYEQYF
few TRBJ1-2 TRBV11-2 - 13 TGTGCCAGCAGTGGGACGGATGGGTATGTCTACACCTTC CASSGTDGYVYTF
many TRBJ2-3 TRBV10-1 TRBD1 15 TGCGCCAGCAGTCCCGGGACAGGGGACACAGATACGCAGTATTTT CASSPGTGDTDTQYF
- TRBJ2-1 TRBV6-5 TRBD2 12 TGTGCCAGCAGAAAACTAGCGGAGGAGCAGTTCTTC CASRKLAEEQFF
- TRBJ2-2 TRBV5-4 TRBD1 12 TGTGCCGAGACAGGGCCCACCGGGGAGCTGTTTTTT CAETGPTGELFF
- TRBJ2-4 TRBV28 TRBD1 14 TGTGCCAGCAGTCCCCCAGGGGGTCGGAACATTCAGTACTTC CASSPPGGRNIQYF
- TRBJ2-7 TRBV29-1 - 16 TGCAGCGTTGAAGGTCGAGGGACCCGCGACTGGTCCGAGCAGTACTTC CSVEGRGTRDWSEQYF
large TRBJ2-7 TRBV2 - 15 TGTGCCAGCAGTGATAGGGTGGGCGGAGCATACGAGCAGTACTTC CASSDRVGGAYEQYF
- TRBJ2-2 TRBV5-6 TRBD1 17 TGTGCCAGCAGCTTGGCAGGGGGCGCAGGCCACACCGGGGAGCTGTTTTTT CASSLAGGAGHTGELFF